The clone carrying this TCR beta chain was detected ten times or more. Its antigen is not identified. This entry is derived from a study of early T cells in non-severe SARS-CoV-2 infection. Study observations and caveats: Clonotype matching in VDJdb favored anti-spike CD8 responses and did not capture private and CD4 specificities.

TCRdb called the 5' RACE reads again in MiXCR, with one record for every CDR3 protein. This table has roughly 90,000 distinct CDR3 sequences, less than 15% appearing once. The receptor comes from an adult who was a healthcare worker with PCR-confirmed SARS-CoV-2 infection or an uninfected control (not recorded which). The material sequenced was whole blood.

The CDR3 nucleotides are TGTGCCAGCAGCTTGGGGGGAGGCAACACCGGGGAGCTGTTTTTT. Residues: CASSLGGGNTGELFF. V is TRBV5-6 and J is TRBJ2-2, with TRBD2 as a possible D gene (6 bases). Between the trimmed V and J ends, which lost 0 bases and 2 bases, there was a span of 8 bases. There are 15 residues in the CDR3. Germline loops: CDR1 SGHDT, CDR2 YYEEEE.